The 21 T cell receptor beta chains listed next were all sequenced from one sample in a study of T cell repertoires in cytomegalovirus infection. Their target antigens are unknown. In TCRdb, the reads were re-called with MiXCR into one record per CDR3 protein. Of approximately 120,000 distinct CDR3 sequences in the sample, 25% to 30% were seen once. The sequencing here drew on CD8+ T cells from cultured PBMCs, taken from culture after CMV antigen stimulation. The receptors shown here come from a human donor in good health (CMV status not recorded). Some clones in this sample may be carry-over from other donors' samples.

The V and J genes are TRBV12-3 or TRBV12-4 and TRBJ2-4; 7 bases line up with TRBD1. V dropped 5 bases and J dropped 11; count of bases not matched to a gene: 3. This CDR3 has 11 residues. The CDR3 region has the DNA TGTGCCAGCAGTGCAGGGGGAGTTCAGTACTTC. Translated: CASSAGGVQYF.

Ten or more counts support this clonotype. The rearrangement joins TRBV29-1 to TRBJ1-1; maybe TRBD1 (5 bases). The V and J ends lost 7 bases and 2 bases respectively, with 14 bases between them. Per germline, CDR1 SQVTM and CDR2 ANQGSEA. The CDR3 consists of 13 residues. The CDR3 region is CSAAGGGNTEAFF. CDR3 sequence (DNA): TGCAGCGCTGCGGGTGGGGGAAACACTGAAGCTTTCTTT.

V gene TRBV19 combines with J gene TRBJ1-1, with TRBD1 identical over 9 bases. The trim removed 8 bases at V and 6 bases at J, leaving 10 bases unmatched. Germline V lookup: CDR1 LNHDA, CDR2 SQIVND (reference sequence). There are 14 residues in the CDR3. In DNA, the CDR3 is TGTGCCAGTCACGGGACAGGGATATATCCTGAAGCTTTCTTT. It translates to CASHGTGIYPEAFF.

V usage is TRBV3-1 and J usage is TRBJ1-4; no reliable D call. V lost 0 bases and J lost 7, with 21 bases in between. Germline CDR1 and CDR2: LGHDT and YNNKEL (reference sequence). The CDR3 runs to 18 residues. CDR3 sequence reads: CASSQDLGDKGASEKLFF. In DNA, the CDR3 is TGTGCCAGCAGCCAAGACCTCGGTGACAAGGGCGCGAGTGAAAAACTGTTTTTT.

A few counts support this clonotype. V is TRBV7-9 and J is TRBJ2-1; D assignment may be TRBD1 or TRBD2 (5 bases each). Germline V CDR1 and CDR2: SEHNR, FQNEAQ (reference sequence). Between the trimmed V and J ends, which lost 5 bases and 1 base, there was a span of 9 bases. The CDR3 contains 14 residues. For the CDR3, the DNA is TGTGCCAGCAGCAGGGACGGTTCCTACAATGAGCAGTTCTTC. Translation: CASSRDGSYNEQFF.

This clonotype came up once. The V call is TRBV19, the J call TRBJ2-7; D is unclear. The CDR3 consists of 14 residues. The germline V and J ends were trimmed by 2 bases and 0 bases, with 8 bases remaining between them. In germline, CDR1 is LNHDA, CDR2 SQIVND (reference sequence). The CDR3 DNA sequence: TGTGCCAGTAGTATAAAGACCCTCTCCTACGAGCAGTACTTC. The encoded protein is CASSIKTLSYEQYF.

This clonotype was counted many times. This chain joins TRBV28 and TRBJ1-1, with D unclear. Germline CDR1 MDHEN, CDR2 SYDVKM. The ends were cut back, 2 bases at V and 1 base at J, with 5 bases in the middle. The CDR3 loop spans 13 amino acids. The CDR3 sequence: CASSLTTNTEAFF. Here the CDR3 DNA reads TGTGCCAGCAGTTTAACCACGAACACTGAAGCTTTCTTT.

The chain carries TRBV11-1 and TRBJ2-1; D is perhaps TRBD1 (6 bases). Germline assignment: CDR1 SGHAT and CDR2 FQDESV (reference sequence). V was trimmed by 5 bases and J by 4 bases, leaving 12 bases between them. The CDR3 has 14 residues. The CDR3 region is CASSPPDRYNEQFF. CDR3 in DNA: TGTGCCAGCAGCCCTCCTGACAGGTACAATGAGCAGTTCTTC. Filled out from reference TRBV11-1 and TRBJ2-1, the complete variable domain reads EAEVAQSPRYKITEKSQAVAFWCDPISGHATLYWYRQILGQGPELLVQFQDESVVDDSQLPKDRFSAERLKGVDSTLKIQPAELGDSAMYLCASSPPDRYNEQFFGPGTRLTVL.

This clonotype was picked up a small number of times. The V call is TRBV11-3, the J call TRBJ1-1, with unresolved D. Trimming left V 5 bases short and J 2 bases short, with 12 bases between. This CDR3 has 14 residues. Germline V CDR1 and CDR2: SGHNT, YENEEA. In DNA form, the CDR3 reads TGTGCCAGCAGCCCCAGATTTCCCAACACTGAAGCTTTCTTT. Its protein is CASSPRFPNTEAFF. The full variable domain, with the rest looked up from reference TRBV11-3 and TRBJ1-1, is EAGVVQSPRYKIIEKKQPVAFWCNPISGHNTLYWYLQNLGQGPELLIRYENEEAVDDSQLPKDRFSAERLKGVDSTLKIQPAELGDSAVYLCASSPRFPNTEAFFGQGTRLTVV.

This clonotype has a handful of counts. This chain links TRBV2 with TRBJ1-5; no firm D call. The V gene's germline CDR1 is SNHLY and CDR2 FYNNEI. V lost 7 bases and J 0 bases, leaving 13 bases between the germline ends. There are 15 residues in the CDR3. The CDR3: CASTPDHFSNQPQHF. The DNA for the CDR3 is TGTGCCAGCACCCCTGACCACTTTAGCAATCAGCCCCAGCATTTT. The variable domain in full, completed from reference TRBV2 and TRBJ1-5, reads EPEVTQTPSHQVTQMGQEVILRCVPISNHLYFYWYRQILGQKVEFLVSFYNNEISEKSEIFDDQFSVERPDGSNFTLKIRSTKLEDSAMYFCASTPDHFSNQPQHFGDGTRLSIL.

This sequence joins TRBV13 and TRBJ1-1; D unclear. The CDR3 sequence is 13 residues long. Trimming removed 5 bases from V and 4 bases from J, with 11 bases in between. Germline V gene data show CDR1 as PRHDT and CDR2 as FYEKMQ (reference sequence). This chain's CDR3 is CASSVPGSTEAFF. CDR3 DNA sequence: TGTGCCAGCAGCGTTCCAGGATCCACTGAAGCTTTCTTT.

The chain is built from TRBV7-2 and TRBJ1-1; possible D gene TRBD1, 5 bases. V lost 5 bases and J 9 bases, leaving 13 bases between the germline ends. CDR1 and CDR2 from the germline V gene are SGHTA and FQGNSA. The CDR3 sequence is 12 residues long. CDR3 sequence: CASSLGETKAFF. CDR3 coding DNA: TGTGCCAGCAGCCTGGGGGAAACTAAAGCTTTCTTT.

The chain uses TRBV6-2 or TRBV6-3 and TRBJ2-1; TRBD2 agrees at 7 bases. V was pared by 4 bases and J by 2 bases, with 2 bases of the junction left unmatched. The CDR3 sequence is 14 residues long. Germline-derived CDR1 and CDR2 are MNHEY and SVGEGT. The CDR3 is CASSFAGAYNEQFF. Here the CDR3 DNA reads TGTGCCAGCAGTTTCGCGGGGGCCTACAATGAGCAGTTCTTC.

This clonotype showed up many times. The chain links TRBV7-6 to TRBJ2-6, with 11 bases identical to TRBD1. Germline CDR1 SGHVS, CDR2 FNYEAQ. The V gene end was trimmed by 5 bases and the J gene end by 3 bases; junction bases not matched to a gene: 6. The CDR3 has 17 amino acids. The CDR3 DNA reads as TGTGCCAGCAGCAGACGGGACAGGGGGGTTGGGGCCAACGTCCTGACTTTC. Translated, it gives CASSRRDRGVGANVLTF. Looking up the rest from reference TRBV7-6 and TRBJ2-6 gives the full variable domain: GAGVSQSPRYKVTKRGQDVALRCDPISGHVSLYWYRQALGQGPEFLTYFNYEAQQDKSGLPNDRFSAERPEGSISTLTIQRTEQRDSAMYRCASSRRDRGVGANVLTFGAGSRLTVL.

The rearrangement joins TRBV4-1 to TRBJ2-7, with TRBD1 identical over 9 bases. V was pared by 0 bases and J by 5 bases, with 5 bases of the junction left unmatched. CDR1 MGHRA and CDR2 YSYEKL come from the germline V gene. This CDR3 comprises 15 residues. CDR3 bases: TGCGCCAGCAGCCAAGAGACAGGGGGTGGCGACGAGCAGTACTTC. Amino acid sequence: CASSQETGGGDEQYF.

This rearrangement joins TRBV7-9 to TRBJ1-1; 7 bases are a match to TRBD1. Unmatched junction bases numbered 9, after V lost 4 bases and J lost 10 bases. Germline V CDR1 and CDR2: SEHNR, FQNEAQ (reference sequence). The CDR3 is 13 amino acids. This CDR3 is CASSSQNRGAAFF. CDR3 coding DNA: TGTGCCAGCAGCTCACAGAACAGGGGAGCAGCTTTCTTT.

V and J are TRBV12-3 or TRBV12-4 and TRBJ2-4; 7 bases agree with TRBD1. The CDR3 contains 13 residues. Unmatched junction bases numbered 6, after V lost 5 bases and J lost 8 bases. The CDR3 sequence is CASSPGTVDIQYF. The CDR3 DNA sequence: TGTGCCAGCAGTCCCGGGACAGTCGACATTCAGTACTTC.

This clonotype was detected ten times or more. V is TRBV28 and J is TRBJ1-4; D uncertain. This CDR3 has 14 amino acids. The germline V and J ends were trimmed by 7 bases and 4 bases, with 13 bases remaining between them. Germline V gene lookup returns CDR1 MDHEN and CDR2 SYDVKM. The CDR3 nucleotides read TGTGCCAGCAATGAAGGGTGGAATAATGAAAAACTGTTTTTT. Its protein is CASNEGWNNEKLFF.

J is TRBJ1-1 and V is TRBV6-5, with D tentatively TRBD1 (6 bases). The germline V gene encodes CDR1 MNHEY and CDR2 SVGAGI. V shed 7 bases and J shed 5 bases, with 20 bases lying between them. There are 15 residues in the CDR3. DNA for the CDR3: TGTGCCAGCACCCTATCTCCGGGGGCGCGGACTGAAGCTTTCTTT. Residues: CASTLSPGARTEAFF.

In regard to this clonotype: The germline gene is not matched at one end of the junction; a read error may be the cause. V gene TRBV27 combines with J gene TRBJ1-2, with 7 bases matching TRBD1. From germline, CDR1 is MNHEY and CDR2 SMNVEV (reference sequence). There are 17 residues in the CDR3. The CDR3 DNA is TGTGCCAGCAGTTTCCTCGGACAGGTTGGGATCGATTATGGCCACACCTTC. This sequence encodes CASSFLGQVGIDYGHTF.

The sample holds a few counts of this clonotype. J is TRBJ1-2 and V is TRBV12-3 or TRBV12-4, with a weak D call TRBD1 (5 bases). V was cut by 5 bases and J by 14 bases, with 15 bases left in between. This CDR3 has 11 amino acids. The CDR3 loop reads CASSGDYVRTF. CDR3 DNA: TGTGCCAGCAGTGGGGACTACGTTAGGACCTTC.